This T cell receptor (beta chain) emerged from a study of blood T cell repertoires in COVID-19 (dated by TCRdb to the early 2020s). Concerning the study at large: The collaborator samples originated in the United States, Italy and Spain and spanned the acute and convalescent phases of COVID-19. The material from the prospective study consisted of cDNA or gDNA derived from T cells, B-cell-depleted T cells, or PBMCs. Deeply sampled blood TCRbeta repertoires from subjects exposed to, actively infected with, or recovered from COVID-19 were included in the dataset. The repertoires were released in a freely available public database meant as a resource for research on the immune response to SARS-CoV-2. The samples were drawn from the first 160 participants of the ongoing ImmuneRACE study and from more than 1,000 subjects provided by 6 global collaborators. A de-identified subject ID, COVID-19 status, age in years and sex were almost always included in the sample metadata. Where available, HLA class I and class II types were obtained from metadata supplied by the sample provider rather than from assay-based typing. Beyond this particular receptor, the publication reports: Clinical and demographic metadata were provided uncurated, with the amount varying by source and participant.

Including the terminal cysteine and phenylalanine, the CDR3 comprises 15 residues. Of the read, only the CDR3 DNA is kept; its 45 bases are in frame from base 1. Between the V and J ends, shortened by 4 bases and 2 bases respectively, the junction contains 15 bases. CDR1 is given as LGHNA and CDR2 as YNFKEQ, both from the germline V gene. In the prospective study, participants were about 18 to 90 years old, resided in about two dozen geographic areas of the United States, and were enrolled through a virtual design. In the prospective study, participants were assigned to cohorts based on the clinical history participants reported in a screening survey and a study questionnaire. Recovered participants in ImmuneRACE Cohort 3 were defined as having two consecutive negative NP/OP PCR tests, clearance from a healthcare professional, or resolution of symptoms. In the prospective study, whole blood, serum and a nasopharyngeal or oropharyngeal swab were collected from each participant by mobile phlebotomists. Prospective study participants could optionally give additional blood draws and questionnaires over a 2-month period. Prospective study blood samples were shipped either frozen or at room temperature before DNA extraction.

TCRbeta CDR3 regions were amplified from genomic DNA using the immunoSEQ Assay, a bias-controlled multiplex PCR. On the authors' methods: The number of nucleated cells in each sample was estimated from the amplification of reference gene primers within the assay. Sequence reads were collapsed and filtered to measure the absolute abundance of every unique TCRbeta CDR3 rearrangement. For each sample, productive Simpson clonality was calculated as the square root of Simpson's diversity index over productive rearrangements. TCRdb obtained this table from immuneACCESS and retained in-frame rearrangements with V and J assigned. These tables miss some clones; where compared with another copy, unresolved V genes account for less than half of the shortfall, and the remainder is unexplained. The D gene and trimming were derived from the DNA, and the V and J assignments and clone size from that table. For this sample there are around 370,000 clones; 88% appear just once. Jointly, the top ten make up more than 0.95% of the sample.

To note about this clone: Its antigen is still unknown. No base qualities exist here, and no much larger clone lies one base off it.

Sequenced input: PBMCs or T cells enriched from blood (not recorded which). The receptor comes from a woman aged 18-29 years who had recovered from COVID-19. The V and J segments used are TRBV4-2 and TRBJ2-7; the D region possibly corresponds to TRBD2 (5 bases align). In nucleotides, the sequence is TGTGCCAGCAGCCCAGAGGCCACGGGGACCTACGAGCAGTACTTC. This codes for CASSPEATGTYEQYF.